Listed below are T cell receptor beta chains from one sample, sequenced in a study of shared T cell receptors in the human thymus. Libraries were prepared by immunoSEQ multiplex PCR; TCRdb keeps only in-frame clonotypes and omits some of them. The table records about 710,000 clones, around 87% of them present only once. This sample was shared with a second study, whose subject was human thymus T cells.

The sequencing input was thymocytes. These receptors were collected from a boy in the first two years of life with a congenital heart defect. CDR3s include the opening cysteine and the closing phenylalanine or tryptophan. The D gene is left open where the match is weak. Size is omitted from some rows. Given values are once, few, many or a class for expanded clones.

TRBD1 | TRBJ2-3 | . | 16 | TRBV7-6 | TGTGCCAGCAGCTGTGGACAGGGAAGTGAAAAGCATACGCAGTATTTT | CASSCGQGSEKHTQYF
TRBD2 | TRBJ2-1 | . | 17 | TRBV4-1 | TGCGCCAGCAGCCAAGTGGTGGGGCTAGCGGGAGACAATGAGCAGTTCTTC | CASSQVVGLAGDNEQFF
. | TRBJ2-7 | . | 18 | TRBV27 | TGTGCCAGCAGAGTTTTCTGTTGGCTCCCTGAAGATTGCTACGAGCAGTACTTC | CASRVFCWLPEDCYEQYF
TRBD1 | TRBJ1-5 | . | 14 | TRBV28 | TGTGCCAGCAGCCTGGACAGGGGGTTGCGGCCCCAGCATTTT | CASSLDRGLRPQHF
TRBD1 | TRBJ2-5 | . | 16 | TRBV6-1 | TGTGCCAGCAGTGAAGATGAGGGACAGGGCCAAGAGACCCAGTACTTC | CASSEDEGQGQETQYF
. | TRBJ1-2 | . | 14 | TRBV28 | TGTGCCAGCAGTTTTTGGGTAGCCTTCTATGGCTACACCTTC | CASSFWVAFYGYTF
TRBD2 | TRBJ2-5 | . | 15 | TRBV4-1 | TGCGCCAGCGCTAAAGGGACTAGCGGACAAGAGACCCAGTACTTC | CASAKGTSGQETQYF
. | TRBJ2-2 | . | 13 | TRBV18 | TGTGCCAGCTCACCACAGAACACCAGGGAGCTGTTTTTT | CASSPQNTRELFF
TRBD2 | TRBJ2-7 | . | 14 | TRBV6-5 | TGTGCCAGCACCGACCGGGACTACCCCTACGAGCAGTACTTC | CASTDRDYPYEQYF
. | TRBJ2-5 | . | 12 | TRBV25-1 | TGTGCCAGCAGTGAATTTGCGGAGACCCAGTACTTC | CASSEFAETQYF
. | TRBJ2-7 | once | 11 | TRBV7-9 | TGTGCCAGCAAAGGAGGTTACGAGCAGTACTTC | CASKGGYEQYF
. | TRBJ1-2 | . | 16 | TRBV21-1 | TGTGCCAGCAGCAAAAGGGTATTCCAGGGGGCGGAAGGCTACACCTTC | CASSKRVFQGAEGYTF
. | TRBJ2-2 | few | 17 | TRBV30 | TGTGCCTGGAGTGTAAAAGGGGGTATCAAATGGGCCGGGGAGCTGTTTTTT | CAWSVKGGIKWAGELFF
. | TRBJ2-4 | . | 16 | TRBV4-1 | TGCGCCAGCAGCCAACAAACAGGACCAGCCAAAAACATTCAGTACTTC | CASSQQTGPAKNIQYF
. | TRBJ1-5 | once | 13 | TRBV12-2 | TGTGCAAGTCGACAACAGCTCAATCAGCCCCAGCATTTT | CASRQQLNQPQHF
TRBD2 | TRBJ2-7 | . | 16 | TRBV9 | TGTGCCAGCAGCGTAGAAGCTAGCGGACCCTCCTACGAGCAGTACTTC | CASSVEASGPSYEQYF